The 28 T cell receptor beta chains below come from one sample, sequenced in a study of cytomegalovirus exposure and HLA in healthy donors. Both 60 Vbeta primers and 13 Jbeta primers went into the PCR. The repertoire was sequenced with immunoSEQ multiplex PCR; TCRdb's copy has only in-frame clones and lacks some. The sample consists of 150,000 or so clones, more than 70% of them appearing once. Sequencing used PBMCs. The receptors come from a man over 45 in good health and CMV-seronegative.

This clone was counted a single time. The chain joins TRBV30 to TRBJ2-3; D may be TRBD1 (6 bases). Germline loops: CDR1 GTSNPN, CDR2 SVGIG (reference sequence). V was cut by 2 bases and J by 0 bases, with 6 bases left in between. CDR3 length equals 13 residues. The CDR3 loop reads CAWSTGSTDTQYF. DNA of the CDR3: TGTGCCTGGAGTACAGGGAGCACAGATACGCAGTATTTT.

This chain connects TRBV2 to TRBJ1-4, with 7 positions matching TRBD1. Germline trimming cut 8 bases from V and 5 bases from J; bases unmatched to any gene: 11. The CDR3 spans 15 residues. Germline CDR1 is SNHLY and CDR2 is FYNNEI. The CDR3 DNA reads TGTGCCAGCCAGGGTCCGGGACAGACCAATGAAAAACTGTTTTTT. Protein: CASQGPGQTNEKLFF.

The chain employs TRBV10-3 and TRBJ2-7; 10 bases agree with TRBD1. The germline V gene encodes CDR1 ENHRY and CDR2 SYGVKD. J gave up 4 bases and V 0 bases, and 6 bases lay outside the gene matches. The CDR3 is made up of 16 amino acids. The CDR3 here is CAISESSTGGSYEQYF. CDR3 bases: TGTGCCATCAGTGAGTCCTCGACAGGGGGCTCGTACGAGCAGTACTTC.

The chain has TRBV12-5 and TRBJ1-5, with a weak D call TRBD1 (6 bases). The CDR3 extends over 17 amino acids. Germline CDR1 and CDR2: LGHNT and FRNRAP. V shed 6 bases and J shed 0 bases, with 18 bases lying between them. The CDR3 DNA is TGTGCTAGTGGACTGGGGACATTGGACTCTAGCAATCAGCCCCAGCATTTT. It encodes CASGLGTLDSSNQPQHF. The full variable domain, rest sourced from reference TRBV12-5 and TRBJ1-5, is DARVTQTPRHKVTEMGQEVTMRCQPILGHNTVFWYRQTMMQGLELLAYFRNRAPLDDSGMPKDRFSAEMPDATLATLKIQPSEPRDSAVYFCASGLGTLDSSNQPQHFGDGTRLSIL.

V is TRBV19 and J is TRBJ1-2, with D tentatively TRBD1 (5 bases). CDR3 length: 15 amino acids. The germline V gene has CDR1 LNHDA and CDR2 SQIVND (reference sequence). V was trimmed by 3 bases and J by 7 bases, leaving 18 bases between them. CDR3 DNA sequence: TGTGCCAGTAGTATGGAGGGGCCGATTAGACTTGGCTACACCTTC. Amino acid sequence: CASSMEGPIRLGYTF.

The chain employs TRBV7-3 and TRBJ2-1; possible D gene TRBD2, 5 bases. The CDR3 spans 15 residues. The V end was cut by 2 bases, the J end by 7 bases, with 15 bases between. Germline V CDR1 and CDR2: SGHTA, FQGTGA. The CDR3 region is CASSLLRVDRNEQFF. In nucleotides, the CDR3 is TGTGCCAGCAGCTTACTGAGGGTTGATCGAAATGAGCAGTTCTTC.

The rearrangement joins TRBV7-9 to TRBJ1-2; tentatively, D is TRBD1 (6 bases). The V gene lost 6 bases and the J gene lost 2 bases, with 10 bases spanning the gap. CDR3 length: 13 amino acids. Germline-derived CDR1 and CDR2 are SEHNR and FQNEAQ (reference sequence). The chain's CDR3 is CASSPTGNYGYTF. The CDR3 DNA reads TGTGCCAGCAGTCCTACAGGGAACTATGGCTACACCTTC. Based on the CDR3 plus reference TRBV7-9 and TRBJ1-2, the full variable domain is DTGVSQNPRHKITKRGQNVTFRCDPISEHNRLYWYRQTLGQGPEFLTYFQNEAQLEKSRLLSDRFSAERPKGSFSTLEIQRTEQGDSAMYLCASSPTGNYGYTFGSGTRLTVV.

The rearrangement joins TRBV5-5 to TRBJ1-5, with D maybe TRBD1 (5 bases). Germline V CDR1 and CDR2: SGHKS, YYEKEE (reference sequence). The V gene lost 4 bases and the J gene lost 3 bases, with 11 bases spanning the gap. The CDR3 covers 14 residues. DNA of the CDR3: TGTGCCAGCAGCGTCGGCAGGGACAATCAGCCCCAGCATTTT. This encodes CASSVGRDNQPQHF.

The chain combines TRBV10-2 with TRBJ2-7, with 9 bases lining up with TRBD1. V was clipped by 2 bases and J by 6 bases; unmatched bases: 5. This CDR3 region has 14 residues. The germline CDR1 and CDR2 sequences are WSHSY and SAAADI. CDR3 in amino acids: CASSEPGTGSEQYF. CDR3 nucleotide sequence: TGCGCCAGCAGTGAGCCGGGGACAGGGAGCGAGCAGTACTTC.

The chain has TRBV14 and TRBJ2-1; TRBD2 matches at 7 bases. This CDR3 is 14 amino acids long. The trim removed 4 bases at V and 5 bases at J, leaving 5 bases unmatched. CDR1 is SGHDN, CDR2 FVKESK, per germline. Here the CDR3 reads CASSPAGTHNEQFF. The CDR3 DNA reads as TGTGCCAGCAGCCCAGCGGGAACCCACAATGAGCAGTTCTTC.

The genes are TRBV5-4 and TRBJ2-1; 11 bases match TRBD2. The CDR3 has 15 amino acids. Germline assignment: CDR1 SGHNT and CDR2 YYREEE (reference sequence). The V and J ends lost 1 base and 9 bases, in that order; junction bases with no gene match: 6. In DNA form, the CDR3 reads TGTGCCAGCAGCTTGACTAGCGGGAGTATGAGTGAGCAGTTCTTC. This gives the protein CASSLTSGSMSEQFF.

This clone was seen only a few times. V is TRBV28 and J is TRBJ2-2; D is undetermined. The germline V gene encodes CDR1 MDHEN and CDR2 SYDVKM. V shed 5 bases and J shed 7 bases, with 8 bases lying between them. This CDR3 comprises 12 residues. The CDR3 protein is CASSPPHGELFF. The CDR3 DNA reads TGTGCCAGCAGTCCCCCCCACGGGGAGCTGTTTTTT. The variable domain in full, with the rest retrieved from reference TRBV28 and TRBJ2-2, is DVKVTQSSRYLVKRTGEKVFLECVQDMDHENMFWYRQDPGLGLRLIYFSYDVKMKEKGDIPEGYSVSREKKERFSLILESASTNQTSMYLCASSPPHGELFFGEGSRLTVL.

The chain has TRBV6-1 and TRBJ1-1; no clear D gene. V was trimmed by 10 bases and J by 0 bases, leaving 12 bases between them. The V gene's germline CDR1 is MNHNS and CDR2 SASEGT. The CDR3 has 13 amino acids. For the CDR3, the DNA is TGTGCCAACTCTCAAAAATTGAACACTGAAGCTTTCTTT. Its protein is CANSQKLNTEAFF.

The sample holds a few counts of this clone. This sample includes further DNA sequences coding for the same CDR3. The chain is built from TRBV6-5 and TRBJ2-1; 8 bases line up with TRBD2. V trimming: 0 bases; J trimming: 0 bases; junction bases outside the gene matches: 1. Germline CDR1 reads MNHEY; CDR2 reads SVGAGI. The CDR3 contains 16 residues. CDR3 region: CASSYSSGGSYNEQFF. CDR3 nucleotides: TGTGCCAGCAGTTACTCAAGCGGGGGCTCCTACAATGAGCAGTTCTTC.

J is TRBJ1-4 and V is TRBV5-5; 8 nucleotides align to TRBD1. This CDR3 comprises 18 residues. Germline lookup yields CDR1 SGHKS and CDR2 YYEKEE (reference sequence). V was pared by 0 bases and J by 5 bases, with 12 bases of the junction left unmatched. The CDR3 is CASSLVGLGDRKNEKLFF. Written as DNA, the CDR3 is TGTGCCAGCAGCTTGGTTGGTCTTGGGGACAGGAAAAATGAAAAACTGTTTTTT.

The gene calls are TRBV5-1 and TRBJ2-2; 14 bases are a match to TRBD2. The CDR3 totals 17 residues. V was clipped by 3 bases and J by 5 bases; unmatched bases: 6. Germline-derived CDR1 and CDR2 are SGHRS and YFSETQ. This CDR3 is CASSWGTSGSGTGELFF. The CDR3 region has the DNA TGCGCCAGCAGCTGGGGGACTAGCGGGAGTGGAACCGGGGAGCTGTTTTTT.

This chain links TRBV2 with TRBJ1-5; D possibly corresponds to TRBD1 (6 bases). Trimming pared 4 bases from V and 4 bases from J, leaving 17 bases between. Germline V gene lookup returns CDR1 SNHLY and CDR2 FYNNEI. The CDR3 loop spans 16 amino acids. The CDR3 sequence: CASSGEGGVANQPQHF. The DNA of the CDR3 is TGTGCCAGCAGTGGGGAAGGGGGAGTTGCAAATCAGCCCCAGCATTTT.

The DNA for the CDR3 is TGTGCCAGCAGCTTAGCGCCCGGACAGGGCCGGAATCAGCCCCAGCATTTT. The encoded protein is CASSLAPGQGRNQPQHF. The genes are TRBV7-2 and TRBJ1-5; the match to TRBD1 covers 8 bases. Germline CDR1 reads SGHTA; CDR2 reads FQGNSA. The CDR3 contains 17 residues. Trimming at V came to 0 bases and at J to 4 bases, leaving 8 bases not matched to a gene.

This clone is a singleton in its sample. CDR3 sequence (DNA): TGTGCTAGTGGCCTGACCGGGACAGGAGAAGCTTTCTTT. Encoded protein: CASGLTGTGEAFF. The chain couples TRBV12-5 to TRBJ1-1, with 8 positions matching TRBD1. V was pared by 6 bases and J by 8 bases, with 8 bases of the junction left unmatched. CDR1 is LGHNT and CDR2 is FRNRAP in the germline V gene. The CDR3 contains 13 residues.

The chain links TRBV6-4 to TRBJ1-5, with D unresolved. Germline V lookup: CDR1 MRHNA, CDR2 SNTAGT. The CDR3 extends over 15 amino acids. Deletions cut 4 bases from V and 3 bases from J, with 13 bases between. CDR3 loop: CASSVGFGLNQPQHF. In DNA form, the CDR3 reads TGTGCCAGCAGTGTCGGGTTTGGTCTCAATCAGCCCCAGCATTTT.

This chain connects TRBV5-1 to TRBJ2-1; 7 bases match TRBD1. The CDR3 totals 15 residues. V gave up 5 bases and J gave up 4 bases; unmatched junction bases: 9. Germline CDR1 and CDR2: SGHRS and YFSETQ. CDR3 nucleotides: TGCGCCAGCAGGTCCGGGACAGACCCGTACAATGAGCAGTTCTTC. Protein product: CASRSGTDPYNEQFF.

The chain couples TRBV6-5 to TRBJ1-5, with 7 bases lining up with TRBD1. The CDR3 sequence is 15 residues long. CDR1 is MNHEY, CDR2 SVGAGI, per germline. The V gene end was trimmed by 5 bases and the J gene end by 3 bases; junction bases not matched to a gene: 7. The CDR3 region is CASSARDSPNQPQHF. The CDR3 bases are TGTGCCAGCAGTGCCCGGGACAGCCCCAATCAGCCCCAGCATTTT.

This clone was counted only a few times. DNA for the CDR3: TGTGCCAGCAGCTTAGATCGGGACAGGGGTGGCTACACCTTC. Translation: CASSLDRDRGGYTF. The chain is built from TRBV11-3 and TRBJ1-2, with 10 bases aligning to TRBD1. V lost 0 bases, J lost 7 bases, and 2 bases stayed unmatched. The germline CDR1 and CDR2 sequences are SGHNT and YENEEA. The CDR3 covers 14 residues.

The chain couples TRBV6-5 to TRBJ1-2; 9 bases line up with TRBD1. V lost 6 bases and J lost 8; bases outside the gene matches: 10. The CDR3 consists of 14 residues. Per the germline V gene, CDR1 is MNHEY and CDR2 is SVGAGI. CDR3 DNA: TGTGCCAGCAGCCGAGACAGGGGGAAGGGAGGCTACACCTTC. Its protein is CASSRDRGKGGYTF.

The chain joins TRBV15 to TRBJ1-5; 10 positions agree with TRBD1. The junction had 16 bases not matched to a gene; V was cut back by 3 bases and J by 8 bases. The CDR3 runs 18 residues. Germline assignment: CDR1 LNHNV and CDR2 YYDKDF (reference sequence). The CDR3, as DNA: TGTGCCACCAGCAGGGATACCGGGACCGGGACAGGGGTTAAGCCCCAGCATTTT. Translation gives CATSRDTGTGTGVKPQHF.

The chain links TRBV6-6 to TRBJ2-1; TRBD2 matches at 13 bases. The germline V gene encodes CDR1 MNHNY and CDR2 SVGAGI (reference sequence). The CDR3 runs to 15 residues. Trimming took 5 bases from V and 7 from J; bases not matched to a gene: 5. The CDR3 sequence is CASSPRTSGGNEQFF. For the CDR3, the DNA is TGTGCCAGCAGTCCGCGGACTAGCGGGGGAAATGAGCAGTTCTTC.

The chain couples TRBV11-2 to TRBJ2-2; TRBD1 is a possible D gene (5 bases). This CDR3 region has 15 residues. Germline V gene lookup returns CDR1 SGHAT and CDR2 FQNNGV. The V gene lost 5 bases and the J gene lost 6 bases, with 16 bases spanning the gap. The CDR3 DNA reads TGTGCCAGCAGCCCTTGGGGCACGGGCCCCGGGGAGCTGTTTTTT. Encoded protein: CASSPWGTGPGELFF.

The chain combines TRBV19 with TRBJ1-4; 11 positions agree with TRBD1. The CDR3 length is 13 residues. Germline trimming cut 10 bases from V and 8 bases from J; bases unmatched to any gene: 6. Germline CDR1 reads LNHDA; CDR2 reads SQIVND (reference sequence). This CDR3 is CATSDRGREKLFF. In DNA, the CDR3 is TGTGCCACCTCGGACAGGGGGCGGGAAAAACTGTTTTTT.